These 17 T cell receptor beta chains came from one sample sequenced in a study of vaccination effects on CD4 cells after COVID-19. Under the ViraFEST assay, PBMC were stimulated with viral peptide pools so that antigen-specific CD4+ T cells expanded. Sequencing was performed afterwards. Following 10 days of culture, CD4+ T cells were isolated. People in the vaccine group had not been infected with SARS-CoV-2 before, and their nucleocapsid antibodies were negative. No cognate antigen is known for these TCRs. Repertoires were generated with immunoSEQ multiplex PCR, while TCRdb's copy carries only in-frame clones and drops some. This repertoire shows about 55,000 clones, more than 60% found once; its top ten account for around 17%. The specimen comprised CD4+ T cells from PBMCs cultured with SARS-CoV-2 spike peptides, sampled before COVID-19 vaccination. The source of these receptors is a human donor who received a COVID-19 vaccine.

The DNA for the CDR3 is TGTGCCAGCAGTGAAAGGTGGGGAGGGTTCAATCAGCCCCAGCATTTT. Translating gives CASSERWGGFNQPQHF. V is TRBV6-1 and J is TRBJ1-5; no firm D call. V lost 2 bases and J lost 3, with 14 bases in between. Germline values: CDR1 MNHNS, CDR2 SASEGT. The length of the CDR3 is 16 residues.

The chain employs TRBV4-1 and TRBJ2-7; D remains ambiguous. Trimming removed 0 bases from V and 2 bases from J, with 14 bases in between. Germline CDR1 is MGHRA and CDR2 is YSYEKL. CDR3 size: 16 residues. The CDR3 DNA is TGCGCCAGCAGCCAAGAAGCTTCGGTGGGCCCCTACGAGCAGTACTTC. Its translation: CASSQEASVGPYEQYF.

This rearrangement joins TRBV2 to TRBJ2-7; no definite D call. Germline V CDR1 and CDR2: SNHLY, FYNNEI. V lost 6 bases to trimming and J lost 3 bases, with 12 bases between them. The CDR3 has 13 amino acids. The CDR3 region has the DNA TGTGCCAGCAGGAGAGGTACCGACTACGAGCAGTACTTC. Its translation is CASRRGTDYEQYF. The full variable domain, with the rest looked up from reference TRBV2 and TRBJ2-7, is EPEVTQTPSHQVTQMGQEVILRCVPISNHLYFYWYRQILGQKVEFLVSFYNNEISEKSEIFDDQFSVERPDGSNFTLKIRSTKLEDSAMYFCASRRGTDYEQYFGPGTRLTVT.

The chain has TRBV5-1 and TRBJ2-3; 7 bases line up with TRBD2. The CDR3 contains 15 residues. The germline V gene encodes CDR1 SGHRS and CDR2 YFSETQ. The V gene end was trimmed by 1 base and the J gene end by 4 bases; junction bases not matched to a gene: 6. The CDR3: CASSLPALAADTQYF. For the CDR3, the DNA is TGCGCCAGCAGCTTGCCGGCCCTAGCGGCAGATACGCAGTATTTT.

V usage is TRBV6-5 and J usage is TRBJ1-4, with D perhaps TRBD1 (5 bases). V lost 6 bases and J 8 bases, leaving 16 bases between the germline ends. The CDR3 totals 14 residues. Germline CDR1 and CDR2: MNHEY and SVGAGI. DNA of the CDR3: TGTGCCAGCAGACCATCCGGGACGGAAGAAAAACTGTTTTTT. It is translated as CASRPSGTEEKLFF.

J is TRBJ1-2 and V is TRBV5-1, with D perhaps matching TRBD1 (6 bases). The CDR3 extends over 14 amino acids. From germline, CDR1 is SGHRS and CDR2 YFSETQ. Trimming shortened V by 0 bases and J by 5 bases, and 11 bases separated the two germline ends. Written as DNA, the CDR3 is TGCGCCAGCAGCTTGGACAGGGTAGAATATGGCTACACCTTC. Amino acids: CASSLDRVEYGYTF.

The chain couples TRBV5-1 to TRBJ2-7, with TRBD1 matching over 7 bases. Germline CDR1 is SGHRS and CDR2 is YFSETQ. There are 15 residues in the CDR3. V shed 4 bases and J 4 bases; nucleotides not matched to a gene: 11. The CDR3: CASSLTPGQKYEQYF. CDR3 nucleotides: TGCGCCAGCAGCCTAACCCCGGGACAGAAGTACGAGCAGTACTTC.

The J gene is TRBJ1-5, the V gene TRBV19; 7 bases map to TRBD1. The CDR3 spans 16 residues. V was pared by 6 bases and J by 2 bases, with 10 bases of the junction left unmatched. CDR1 is LNHDA and CDR2 is SQIVND in the germline V gene (reference sequence). As DNA, the CDR3 is TGTGCCAGTAGCCCCCGGGACAGTTCTCGCAATCAGCCCCAGCATTTT. Translation: CASSPRDSSRNQPQHF.

This chain joins TRBV6-1 and TRBJ2-7, with 7 bases that match TRBD2. The CDR3 covers 12 residues. Germline loops: CDR1 MNHNS, CDR2 SASEGT. J lost 6 bases, V lost 2 bases, and 1 base had no gene match. The CDR3 is CASSEWGGEQYF. The CDR3 nucleotides read TGTGCCAGCAGTGAATGGGGGGGCGAGCAGTACTTC.

V and J are TRBV5-1 and TRBJ1-2; 7 bases agree with TRBD1. J was trimmed by 2 bases and V by 5 bases; bases with no gene match: 6. CDR1 is SGHRS and CDR2 is YFSETQ in the germline V gene. The CDR3 sequence is 14 residues long. This CDR3 is CASRSATGNYGYTF. The CDR3 region has the DNA TGCGCCAGCAGGTCGGCGACAGGGAACTATGGCTACACCTTC.

The chain carries TRBV2 and TRBJ1-4, with D unclear. This CDR3 is 14 amino acids long. Trimming cost V 8 bases and J 2 bases, with 12 bases left between them. CDR1 and CDR2 (germline): SNHLY, FYNNEI. The CDR3 sequence is CASSFLRTNEKLFF. DNA for the CDR3: TGTGCCAGCTCTTTTTTACGTACTAATGAAAAACTGTTTTTT.

CDR3 nucleotides: TGTGCCAGCAACCCTAGCGGGAGGGTCTCCTACAATGAGCAGTTCTTC. Protein product: CASNPSGRVSYNEQFF. The chain has TRBV3-1 (or the pseudogene TRBV3-2) and TRBJ2-1, with 12 nucleotides matching TRBD2. The germline V gene encodes CDR1 LGHDT and CDR2 YNNKEL (reference sequence). The ends lost 7 bases at V and 0 bases at J; junction bases unmatched: 4. This CDR3 contains 16 residues.

This chain joins TRBV4-1 and TRBJ2-1; no firm D call. Germline V CDR1 and CDR2: MGHRA, YSYEKL. Between the trimmed V and J ends, which lost 3 bases and 8 bases, there was a span of 11 bases. CDR3 length: 13 residues. The CDR3 reads CASSQERRDEQFF. The CDR3 bases are TGCGCCAGCAGCCAGGAAAGAAGGGATGAGCAGTTCTTC.

The chain uses TRBV30 and TRBJ1-1; D ambiguous. The CDR3 is 15 amino acids. V was cut by 3 bases and J by 0 bases, with 14 bases left in between. Germline-derived CDR1 and CDR2 are GTSNPN and SVGIG (reference sequence). DNA for the CDR3: TGTGCCTGGAGAGACCGAGGACGGATGAACACTGAAGCTTTCTTT. It encodes CAWRDRGRMNTEAFF.

The rearrangement uses TRBV29-1 and TRBJ2-3; 7 bases match TRBD1. Germline lookup yields CDR1 SQVTM and CDR2 ANQGSEA. The CDR3 runs to 14 residues. V gave up 7 bases and J gave up 3 bases; unmatched junction bases: 10. The CDR3 DNA reads as TGCAGCGCCCTTACAGGGGTTGCGACAGATACGCAGTATTTT. Amino acid sequence: CSALTGVATDTQYF.

This clone was found a few times. The CDR3 DNA reads as TGTGCCAGCAGCTTGGCCTTGGACAGGGGAGCCCCCTATGGCTACACCTTC. Protein product: CASSLALDRGAPYGYTF. V gene TRBV7-2 combines with J gene TRBJ1-2; 9 positions match TRBD1. The V segment lost 3 bases and the J segment 4 bases; nucleotides outside the gene matches: 12. The CDR3 contains 17 residues. Per germline, CDR1 SGHTA and CDR2 FQGNSA.

In nucleotides, the CDR3 is TGTGCCAGCAGCTGGTCACTAGCGAGCTCCGAGCAGTACTTC. Protein: CASSWSLASSEQYF. This chain links TRBV11-2 with TRBJ2-7; 7 bases agree with TRBD2. Trimming took 4 bases from V and 6 from J; bases not matched to a gene: 9. From germline, CDR1 is SGHAT and CDR2 FQNNGV. CDR3 length: 14 amino acids.